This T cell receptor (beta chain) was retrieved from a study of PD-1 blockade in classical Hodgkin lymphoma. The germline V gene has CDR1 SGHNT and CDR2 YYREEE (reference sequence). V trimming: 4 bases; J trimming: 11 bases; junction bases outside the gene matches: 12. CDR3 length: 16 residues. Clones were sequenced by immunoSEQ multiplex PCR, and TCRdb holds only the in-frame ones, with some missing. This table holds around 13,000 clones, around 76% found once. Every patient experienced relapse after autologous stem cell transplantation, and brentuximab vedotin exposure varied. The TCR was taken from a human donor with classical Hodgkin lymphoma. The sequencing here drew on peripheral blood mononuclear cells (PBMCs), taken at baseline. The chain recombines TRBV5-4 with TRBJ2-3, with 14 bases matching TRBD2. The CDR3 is CASSRTSGGPPGRQYF. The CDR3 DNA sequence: TGTGCCAGCAGCCGGACTAGCGGGGGGCCGCCGGGTAGGCAGTATTTT. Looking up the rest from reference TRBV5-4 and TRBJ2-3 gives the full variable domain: ETGVTQSPTHLIKTRGQQVTLRCSSQSGHNTVSWYQQALGQGPQFIFQYYREEENGRGNFPPRFSGLQFPNYSSELNVNALELDDSALYLCASSRTSGGPPGRQYFGPGTRLTVL.